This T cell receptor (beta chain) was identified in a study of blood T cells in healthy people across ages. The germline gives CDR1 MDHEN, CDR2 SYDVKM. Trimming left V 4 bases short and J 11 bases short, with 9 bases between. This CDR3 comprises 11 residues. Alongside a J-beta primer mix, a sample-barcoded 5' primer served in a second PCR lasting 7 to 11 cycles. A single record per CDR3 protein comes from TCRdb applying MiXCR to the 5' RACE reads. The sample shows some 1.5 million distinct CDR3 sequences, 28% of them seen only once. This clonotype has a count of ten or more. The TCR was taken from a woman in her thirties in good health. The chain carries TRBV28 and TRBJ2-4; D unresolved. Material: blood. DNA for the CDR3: TGTGCCAGCAGTTCTCTTATGGTTCAGTACTTC. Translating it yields CASSSLMVQYF.